These T cell receptor beta chains were read from a single sample in a study of blood T cells in healthy people across ages. One entry per CDR3 protein, called by TCRdb with MiXCR from the 5' RACE reads. The sample holds approximately 830,000 distinct CDR3 sequences; around 62% are singletons and the top ten take roughly a quarter. The sequencing input was blood. All receptors come from a man between 25 and 39 years old in good health. The CDR3 runs from the conserved cysteine through the conserved F or W. Fields, in order: V gene, clone size, J gene, CDR3 length, D gene, CDR3 DNA, CDR3 protein. A D gene is named only where the DNA matches it firmly. Expanded clones are given a class, and other clones once, few, many or no size at all.

TRBV6-2/TRBV6-3	-	TRBJ1-2	15	-	TGTGCCAGCAGTTTAAGGACGGGATTCGGCTATGGCTACACCTTC	CASSLRTGFGYGYTF
TRBV13	many	TRBJ2-3	12	-	TGTGCCAGCAGCTTCCGGGGCGACACGCAGTATTTT	CASSFRGDTQYF
TRBV7-3	-	TRBJ2-3	18	TRBD2	TGTGTCAGCAGCGTCGGACTAGCGGGGGGGCCTTGGACAGATACGCAGTATTTT	CVSSVGLAGGPWTDTQYF
TRBV7-6	-	TRBJ2-7	16	TRBD2	TGTGCCAGCAGCTTAGAAGCGAGCGGGAGCTCCTACGAGCAGTACTTC	CASSLEASGSSYEQYF
TRBV7-9	-	TRBJ2-5	15	-	TGTGCCAGCAGCTCCCGGACCTTTAAGAAAGAGACCCAGTACTTC	CASSSRTFKKETQYF
TRBV7-2	-	TRBJ2-5	16	TRBD2	TGTGCCAGCAGCTTGGGGAGCGGGGGGTCCCAAGAGACCCAGTACTTC	CASSLGSGGSQETQYF
TRBV29-1	-	TRBJ2-5	12	TRBD1	TGCAGCGCTGGGACAGGCCAAGAGACCCAGTACTTC	CSAGTGQETQYF
TRBV12-3/TRBV12-4	-	TRBJ2-3	14	-	TGTGCCAGCAGTTTGGCCAGACGGCTAAGGACGCAGTATTTT	CASSLARRLRTQYF
TRBV5-6	once	TRBJ2-6	16	-	TGTGCCAGCAAGGAGGAAATCCCCTCTGGGGCCAACGTCCTGACTTTC	CASKEEIPSGANVLTF
TRBV6-5	-	TRBJ1-5	13	-	TGTGCCAGCGCAAGGGGTAGCAATCAGCCCCAGCATTTT	CASARGSNQPQHF
TRBV28	-	TRBJ2-7	14	-	TGTGCCAGCAGTCTCCACGCTCCCGGTTACGAGCAGTACTTC	CASSLHAPGYEQYF
TRBV7-8	-	TRBJ2-1	15	-	TGTGCCAGCAGCTTAGAACGGAACTCCTACAATGAGCAGTTCTTC	CASSLERNSYNEQFF
TRBV29-1	-	TRBJ1-4	16	TRBD1	TGCAGCGTTGCCGGGACAGGGGTCCCAACTAATGAAAAACTGTTTTTT	CSVAGTGVPTNEKLFF
TRBV2	few	TRBJ2-4	16	-	TGTGCCAGCAGTGAAGAAGGCGCTACAGCCAAAAACATTCAGTACTTC	CASSEEGATAKNIQYF
TRBV15	-	TRBJ2-2	16	-	TGTGCCACCAGCAGAGAGGTAGAGCCCCTGATCGGGGAGCTGTTTTTT	CATSREVEPLIGELFF
TRBV27	many	TRBJ2-7	14	-	TGTGCCAGCAGTTTATCATGGAGTTCGGGCGAGCAGTACTTC	CASSLSWSSGEQYF
TRBV20-1	-	TRBJ2-7	14	-	TGCAGTGCTAGGCCCGGGACGGGTACCTACGAGCAGTACTTC	CSARPGTGTYEQYF
TRBV15	-	TRBJ2-5	14	-	TGTGCCACCAGCAGAGGTTGGAACCAAGAGACCCAGTACTTC	CATSRGWNQETQYF
TRBV7-2	-	TRBJ1-2	15	-	TGTGCCAGCAGCCTAGGGAGGGCTGAGAACTATGGCTACACCTTC	CASSLGRAENYGYTF
TRBV12-3/TRBV12-4	-	TRBJ2-5	15	-	TGTGCCAGCACCCAAACCGCACCGGGACAAGAGACCCAGTACTTC	CASTQTAPGQETQYF
TRBV29-1	-	TRBJ2-1	12	-	TGCAGCGTGGGCCTACCAAACAATGAGCAGTTCTTC	CSVGLPNNEQFF
TRBV20-1	-	TRBJ2-3	14	-	TGCAGTGCTGACACAGCACTGGCGAGGGATACGCAGTATTTT	CSADTALARDTQYF
TRBV14	-	TRBJ2-5	18	TRBD2	TGTGTCAGCAGCCAATGGACTAGCGGGGGGGGAATCCAAGAGACCCAGTACTTC	CVSSQWTSGGGIQETQYF
TRBV11-2	-	TRBJ2-3	16	TRBD2	TGTGCCAGCAGCTCTATTGGCGGGGGGAACACAGATACGCAGTATTTT	CASSSIGGGNTDTQYF
TRBV7-3	-	TRBJ1-1	14	TRBD1	TGTGCCAGCAGCCCGACAGGGGGTAACACTGAAGCTTTCTTT	CASSPTGGNTEAFF
TRBV7-2	-	TRBJ2-5	14	TRBD2	TGTGCCAGCAGCCGAAGCGGGGGTGGGGAGACCCAGTACTTC	CASSRSGGGETQYF
TRBV28	-	TRBJ2-3	13	TRBD2	TGTGCCAGCGGACGGGGGGACACAGATACGCAGTATTTT	CASGRGDTDTQYF
TRBV4-2	many	TRBJ2-3	15	-	TGTGCCAGCAGCCAAGAAGTGGGGCGCACAGATACGCAGTATTTT	CASSQEVGRTDTQYF
TRBV9	-	TRBJ2-7	12	-	TGTGCCAGCGGGCAGTCCTCCTACGAGCAGTACTTC	CASGQSSYEQYF
TRBV9	-	TRBJ2-5	15	-	TGTGCCAGCAGCGTAGGTTCTGAGGTAGAAGAGACCCAGTACTTC	CASSVGSEVEETQYF
TRBV5-1	-	TRBJ2-3	15	-	TGCGCCAGCAGCTCGGAGGGCAGGGAGGCAGATACGCAGTATTTT	CASSSEGREADTQYF
TRBV7-2	few	TRBJ1-2	14	TRBD1	TGTGCCAGCAGCTTAGAGACAGGGGTGAGCGGCTACACCTTC	CASSLETGVSGYTF